What follows is one T cell receptor beta chain and its context. This record belongs to a study of blood T cell repertoires in COVID-19. In the authors' methods: Quantification of nucleated cells was approximated via reference gene primer amplification. Using immunoSEQ multiplex PCR, the repertoire was profiled, and TCRdb retains in-frame clones only, with some absent. The V and J calls and clone size come from that table; D and trimming were worked out from the DNA. This table holds some 120,000 clones, around four fifths found once. Source material: peripheral blood. The sequence was obtained from a man aged 30-40 years with acute or convalescent COVID-19.

The CDR3 loop is CASSESVVAGQFF. The DNA of the CDR3 is TGTGCCAGCAGTGAGTCGGTGGTCGCGGGGCAGTTCTTC. The chain employs TRBV2 and TRBJ2-1, with D perhaps TRBD2 (5 bases). In germline, CDR1 is SNHLY, CDR2 FYNNEI. Trimming cost V 3 bases and J 12 bases, with 15 bases left between them. The CDR3 runs to 13 residues.